The rows below give T cell receptor beta chains drawn from one sample of a study of beta chain features in type 1 diabetes. Libraries were prepared by immunoSEQ multiplex PCR; TCRdb keeps only in-frame clonotypes and omits some of them. This table has around 500,000 clones, 10% to 12% appearing once. The sequencing sample was made of naive CD4+ T cells from blood. The receptors shown here come from a woman younger than 35 in good health. The CDR3 runs from the conserved cysteine through the conserved F or W. The D gene is left open where the match is weak. Clone size is shown for a subset of rows, as once, few, many or a class of expanded clone.

J,V,size,D,DNA,CDR3
TRBJ2-7,TRBV7-9,.,TRBD1,TGTGCCAGCAGCACTCCCACAGGGGACCACGAGCAGTACTTC,CASSTPTGDHEQYF
TRBJ2-3,TRBV18,few,TRBD2,TGTGCCAGCTCACCCTTGGCGGGAGGGCCTGGAGATACGCAGTATTTT,CASSPLAGGPGDTQYF
TRBJ2-1,TRBV5-1,.,TRBD2,TGCGCCAGCAGCCCCGTAGCGGGAGTCAAACACAATGAGCAGTTCTTC,CASSPVAGVKHNEQFF
TRBJ2-7,TRBV6-5,few,.,TGTGCCAGCAGTGACCTTATAGAGCAGTACTTC,CASSDLIEQYF
TRBJ1-1,TRBV30,.,.,TGTGCCTGGCGAGAGGCCTTGAACACTGAAGCTTTCTTT,CAWREALNTEAFF
TRBJ2-3,TRBV7-9,few,TRBD1,TGTGCCAGCAGTTTCAAAGGACAGGGTGCGGATACGCAGTATTTT,CASSFKGQGADTQYF
TRBJ1-4,TRBV9,few,.,TGTGCCAGCAGCATCCGACAGAATGAAAAACTGTTTTTT,CASSIRQNEKLFF
TRBJ2-1,TRBV27,.,.,TGTGCCAGCAGTTCTTACCCTTCTTACAATGAGCAGTTCTTC,CASSSYPSYNEQFF
TRBJ2-5,TRBV28,.,.,TGTGCCAGCAGTTCCGGACAAGAAGAGACCCAGTACTTC,CASSSGQEETQYF
TRBJ1-5,TRBV30,.,.,TGTGCCTGGAGTGTATTGGGGAATCAGCCCCAGCATTTT,CAWSVLGNQPQHF
TRBJ2-7,TRBV7-7,.,TRBD2,TGTGCTAGCAGCCCCCTTAGCGGGAGGTACCGCGAGCAGTACTTC,CASSPLSGRYREQYF
TRBJ1-1,TRBV18,few,.,TGTGCCAGCTCACCGTATAACACTGAAGCTTTCTTT,CASSPYNTEAFF
TRBJ2-7,TRBV6-1,few,.,TGTGCCAGCAGTGACCCGCCAAGGGACGAGCAGTACTTC,CASSDPPRDEQYF
TRBJ1-4,TRBV2,.,.,TGTGCCAGCAGTGTTGAGGTTACTAATGAAAAACTGTTTTTT,CASSVEVTNEKLFF
TRBJ2-3,TRBV7-9,few,.,TGTGCCAGCAGCCCCGAAGGGGGGGCAGATACGCAGTATTTT,CASSPEGGADTQYF
TRBJ2-5,TRBV10-3,few,TRBD1,TGTGCCATCAGTGACAGGGGGCGAGAGACCCAGTACTTC,CAISDRGRETQYF
TRBJ2-1,TRBV30,many,TRBD1,TGTGCCTGGTCCTTAGACAGGGGGGCCTACAATGAGCAGTTCTTC,CAWSLDRGAYNEQFF
TRBJ2-3,TRBV14,.,.,TGTGCCAGCAGCCAAGATACGTTTAGCCCTGGACGGTATTTT,CASSQDTFSPGRYF
TRBJ1-6,TRBV9,.,.,TGTGCCAGCAGCGCCCAGGACAACTATCCTTCACCCCTCCACTTT,CASSAQDNYPSPLHF
TRBJ2-1,TRBV28,.,TRBD2,TGTGCCAGCAGTACCCATTTAGCGGGGAGAAACAATGAGCAGTTCTTC,CASSTHLAGRNNEQFF
TRBJ1-1,TRBV7-2,few,.,TGTGCCAGCAGACCACCGGGTCGGGTCGGCGGAGCTGAAGCTTTCTTT,CASRPPGRVGGAEAFF
TRBJ2-1,TRBV7-2,many,.,TGTGCCAGCAGCCCAGACCTATCTCGCAATGAGCAGTTCTTC,CASSPDLSRNEQFF
TRBJ2-1,TRBV19,few,.,TGTGCCAGTAGGGCCGGTGTGGGAGACCGCAATGAGCAGTTCTTC,CASRAGVGDRNEQFF
TRBJ1-4,TRBV14,few,.,TGTGCCAGCAGCCGGCCTAATGAAAAACTGTTTTTT,CASSRPNEKLFF
TRBJ1-2,TRBV15,few,.,TGTGCCACCAGCAGGGCATTTAACTATGGCTACACCTTC,CATSRAFNYGYTF
TRBJ2-5,TRBV7-9,few,.,TGTGCCAGCAGCTTAGCAGTACAAGAGACCCAGTACTTC,CASSLAVQETQYF
TRBJ2-1,TRBV5-1,few,TRBD1,TGCGCCAGCAGCGGGACAGGGGGCGGTCACAATGAGCAGTTCTTC,CASSGTGGGHNEQFF
TRBJ2-1,TRBV9,few,TRBD2,TGTGCCAGCAGCGTACAGGGAGGGCTCTACAATGAGCAGTTCTTC,CASSVQGGLYNEQFF
TRBJ1-3,TRBV11-2,few,.,TGTGCCAGCAGCCCGATTCAGGGGAGCTCTGGAAACACCATATATTTT,CASSPIQGSSGNTIYF
TRBJ2-4,TRBV19,few,.,TGTGCCAGTAGTAGGGAAAGGGAAATCCCCATTCAGTACTTC,CASSREREIPIQYF
TRBJ2-4,TRBV4-3,few,.,TGCGCCAGCAGCCAAGACTACGTAGCCAAAAACATTCAGTACTTC,CASSQDYVAKNIQYF
TRBJ1-1,TRBV5-1,.,.,TGCGCCAGCAGCTTGGCCGTGGGGCGCGAGGAAGCTTTCTTT,CASSLAVGREEAFF
TRBJ2-7,TRBV15,.,.,TGTGCCACCAGCAGAGTGCTGTCCTACGAGCAGTACTTC,CATSRVLSYEQYF
TRBJ1-3,TRBV5-4,.,.,TGTGCCAGCAGGGACATCTCTGGAAACACCATATATTTT,CASRDISGNTIYF
TRBJ2-1,TRBV27,few,TRBD2,TGTGCCAGCTGGACTAGCGGGTACTCCTACAATGAGCAGTTCTTC,CASWTSGYSYNEQFF
TRBJ1-6,TRBV27,.,.,TGTGCCAGCAAACGAGGAGGGGGAGATTCACCCCTCCACTTT,CASKRGGGDSPLHF
TRBJ1-1,TRBV18,.,.,TGTGCCAGCTCACCGATTTATTTGGACACTGAAGCTTTCTTT,CASSPIYLDTEAFF
TRBJ2-1,TRBV7-2,.,TRBD2,TGTGCCAGCAGCCCCAGGACTAGCGGGAGTGATTATGAGCAGTTCTTC,CASSPRTSGSDYEQFF
TRBJ1-5,TRBV7-9,.,TRBD1,TGTGCCAGCAGCTTGACAGGGGGCGAGAGTCAGCCCCAGCATTTT,CASSLTGGESQPQHF
TRBJ2-2,TRBV7-8,few,TRBD1,TGTGCCAGCAGAGCAGGGGGCGCGTACACCGGGGAGCTGTTTTTT,CASRAGGAYTGELFF